One and the same sample provided the 4 T cell receptor beta chains below, sequenced in a study of blood T cell repertoires in COVID-19. Libraries were prepared by immunoSEQ multiplex PCR; TCRdb keeps only in-frame clonotypes and omits some of them. Of about 92,000 clones in the sample, roughly 72% are singletons; the top ten hold about 22%. The sequenced material came from peripheral blood. These receptors were collected from a woman in her sixties or seventies in a cohort sampled during active or convalescent COVID-19.

V gene TRBV6-4 combines with J gene TRBJ2-3, with 9 bases lining up with TRBD2. Trimming cost V 2 bases and J 0 bases; bases outside gene matches: 9. CDR1 and CDR2 (germline): MRHNA, SNTAGT. This CDR3 comprises 18 residues. The CDR3 sequence is CASSDLASGDTSTDTQYF. CDR3 nucleotide sequence: TGTGCCAGCAGTGACCTGGCTAGCGGGGATACTAGCACAGATACGCAGTATTTT.

In its sample, this clone was seen many times. V is TRBV25-1 and J is TRBJ2-1; a weak D match, TRBD1 (6 bases). V was trimmed by 6 bases and J by 2 bases, leaving 14 bases between them. The CDR3 spans 15 residues. Germline values: CDR1 MGHDK, CDR2 SYGVNS. CDR3 region: CASSQDSAPYNEQFF. For the CDR3, the DNA is TGTGCCAGCAGCCAGGACAGCGCACCCTACAATGAGCAGTTCTTC.

This chain connects TRBV2 to TRBJ2-7; the match to TRBD2 covers 8 bases. Germline CDR1 reads SNHLY; CDR2 reads FYNNEI. This CDR3 is built from 17 residues. V trimming: 6 bases; J trimming: 2 bases; junction bases outside the gene matches: 15. The CDR3 here is CASSELPWRGATYEQYF. CDR3 coding DNA: TGTGCCAGCAGCGAACTACCATGGCGGGGGGCAACCTACGAGCAGTACTTC.

This clone has just one count. The chain recombines TRBV5-1 with TRBJ2-7; the D gene is possibly TRBD2 (6 bases). V was pared by 0 bases and J by 2 bases, with 18 bases between. From germline, CDR1 is SGHRS and CDR2 YFSETQ. The CDR3 totals 17 residues. The CDR3 is CASSLGTFLANTYEQYF. For the CDR3, the DNA is TGCGCCAGCAGCTTGGGGACCTTTCTAGCGAATACCTACGAGCAGTACTTC.